The rows below give T cell receptor beta chains drawn from one sample of a study of control samples from healthy donors and cancer patients. Profiled with immunoSEQ multiplex PCR; TCRdb holds only in-frame clones, not every one. This table has 70,000 to 100,000 clones, around 90% appearing once. The material sequenced was PBMCs. These receptors came from an older woman with head and neck cancer. CDR3s leave out the opening cysteine and the closing phenylalanine or tryptophan.

V	J	CDR3
TRBV11-2	TRBJ1-1	ASSSRQGGDRTEAF
TRBV7-2	TRBJ2-5	ASSLIAGLETQY
TRBV6-1	TRBJ2-2	ASSENPPPGELF
TRBV7-2	TRBJ2-2	ASSLAGTGVIGELF
TRBV7-4	TRBJ1-2	ASTFYT
TRBV28	TRBJ1-5	ASSFPLTPGDDNNQPQH
TRBV9	TRBJ1-4	ASSVVALSSRGVNEKLF
TRBV12-5	TRBJ2-1	ASGLLPSGSANEQF
TRBV7-9	TRBJ2-3	ASSLDGITDTQY
TRBV7-5	TRBJ1-2	ARSTRLSYGYT
TRBV3-1/TRBV3-2	TRBJ2-1	ASSQGTGQGAYNEQF
TRBV7-2	TRBJ2-1	ASSLDAGGTFYNEQF
TRBV30	TRBJ2-5	AWSKTSWETQY
TRBV30	TRBJ2-1	AWSVGLYNEQF
TRBV11-3	TRBJ2-7	ASSLDQNTFEQY
TRBV5-6	TRBJ1-2	ASSLRGGVGYT
TRBV7-2	TRBJ1-1	ASSSIQGTEAF
TRBV12-3/TRBV12-4	TRBJ2-7	ASSQGQSYEQY
TRBV6-2/TRBV6-3	TRBJ1-2	ASSYSSKGGYT